This T cell receptor (beta chain) was profiled in a study of identical twins. MiXCR was run by TCRdb on the 5' RACE reads, yielding one entry per CDR3 protein. The sample lists 500,000 to 700,000 distinct CDR3 sequences; just over 7% were seen once. The same data also went into a second study, on yellow fever vaccine responses in identical twins.

Sequencing was carried out using PBMCs. The receptor's source is a woman younger than 30 in good health.

CDR3 protein: CSAAKTGFFEAFF. CDR3 coding DNA: TGCAGTGCTGCTAAAACAGGGTTTTTCGAAGCTTTCTTT. The chain combines TRBV20-1 with TRBJ1-1; tentative D call: TRBD1 (6 bases). The CDR3 is 13 residues long. The ends were cut back, 5 bases at V and 8 bases at J, with 18 bases in the middle. From germline, CDR1 is DFQATT and CDR2 SNEGSKA (reference sequence).